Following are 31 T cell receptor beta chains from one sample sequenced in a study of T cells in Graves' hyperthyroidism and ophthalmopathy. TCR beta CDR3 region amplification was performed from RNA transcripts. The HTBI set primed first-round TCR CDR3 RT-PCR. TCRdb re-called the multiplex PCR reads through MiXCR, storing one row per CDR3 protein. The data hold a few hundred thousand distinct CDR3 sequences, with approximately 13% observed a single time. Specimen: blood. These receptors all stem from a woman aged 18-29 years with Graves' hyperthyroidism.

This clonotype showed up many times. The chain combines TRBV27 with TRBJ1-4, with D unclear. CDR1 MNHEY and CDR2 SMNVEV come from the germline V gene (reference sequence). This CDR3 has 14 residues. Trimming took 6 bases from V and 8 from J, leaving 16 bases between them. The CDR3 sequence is CASSTHTRGEKLFF. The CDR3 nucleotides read TGTGCCAGCAGCACTCATACGCGAGGGGAAAAACTGTTTTTT.

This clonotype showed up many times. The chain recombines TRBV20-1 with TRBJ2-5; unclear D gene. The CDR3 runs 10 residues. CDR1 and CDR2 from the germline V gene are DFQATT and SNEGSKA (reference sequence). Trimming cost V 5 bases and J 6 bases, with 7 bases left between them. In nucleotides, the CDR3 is TGCAGTGCTCGGGTGAAGACCCAGTACTTC. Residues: CSARVKTQYF.

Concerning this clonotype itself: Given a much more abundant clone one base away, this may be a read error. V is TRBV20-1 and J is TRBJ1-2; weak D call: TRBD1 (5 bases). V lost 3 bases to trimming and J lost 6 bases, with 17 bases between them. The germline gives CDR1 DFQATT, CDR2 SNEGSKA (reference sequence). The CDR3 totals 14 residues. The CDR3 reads CSARRQGSHHGYTF. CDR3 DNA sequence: TGCAGTGCTAGGAGGCAGGGAAGTCACCATGGCTACACCTTC.

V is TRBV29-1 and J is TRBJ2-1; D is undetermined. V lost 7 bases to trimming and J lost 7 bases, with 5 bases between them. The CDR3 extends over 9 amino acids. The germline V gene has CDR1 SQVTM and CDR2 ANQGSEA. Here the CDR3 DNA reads TGCAGCGCTGGGAATGAGCAGTTCTTC. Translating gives CSAGNEQFF.

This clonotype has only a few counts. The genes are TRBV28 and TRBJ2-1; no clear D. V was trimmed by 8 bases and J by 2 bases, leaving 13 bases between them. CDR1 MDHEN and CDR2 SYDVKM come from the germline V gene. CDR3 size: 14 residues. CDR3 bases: TGTGCCAGCCAACCTTACACTCCCTACAATGAGCAGTTCTTC. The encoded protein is CASQPYTPYNEQFF.

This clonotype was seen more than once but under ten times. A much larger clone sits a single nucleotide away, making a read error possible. CDR3 region: CASSIGPSYEQCF. CDR3 in DNA: TGTGCCAGCAGCATCGGACCCAGCTACGAGCAGTGCTTC. The chain combines TRBV7-2 with TRBJ2-7; D ambiguous. CDR1 is SGHTA, CDR2 FQGNSA, per germline. This CDR3 contains 13 residues.

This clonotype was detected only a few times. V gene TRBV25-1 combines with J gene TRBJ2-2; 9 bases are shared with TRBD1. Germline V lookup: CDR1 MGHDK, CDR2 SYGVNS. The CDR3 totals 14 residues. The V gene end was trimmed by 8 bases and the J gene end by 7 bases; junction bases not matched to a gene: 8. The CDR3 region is CASQETGGHGELFF. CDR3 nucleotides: TGTGCCAGCCAAGAGACAGGGGGGCACGGGGAGCTGTTTTTT.

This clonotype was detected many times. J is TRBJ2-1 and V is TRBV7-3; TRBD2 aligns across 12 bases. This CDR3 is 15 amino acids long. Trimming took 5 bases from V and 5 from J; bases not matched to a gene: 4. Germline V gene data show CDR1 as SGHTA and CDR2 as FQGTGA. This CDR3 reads CASSHLAGGDNEQFF. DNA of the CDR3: TGTGCCAGCAGCCATCTAGCGGGAGGGGACAATGAGCAGTTCTTC.

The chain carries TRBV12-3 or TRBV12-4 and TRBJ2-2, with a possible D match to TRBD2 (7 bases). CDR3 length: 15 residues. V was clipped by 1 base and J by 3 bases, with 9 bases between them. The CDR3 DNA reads TGTGCCAGCAGTTTAGTAGGGGGGGACACCGGGGAGCTGTTTTTT. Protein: CASSLVGGDTGELFF.

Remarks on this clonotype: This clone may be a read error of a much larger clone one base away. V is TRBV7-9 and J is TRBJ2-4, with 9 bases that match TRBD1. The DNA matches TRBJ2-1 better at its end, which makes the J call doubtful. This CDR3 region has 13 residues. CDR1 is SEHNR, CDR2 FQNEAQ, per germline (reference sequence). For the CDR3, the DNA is TGTGCCAGCAGACAGGGGGCCAAAAACATTCAGTTCTTC. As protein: CASRQGAKNIQFF.

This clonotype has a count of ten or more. The DNA for the CDR3 is TGTGCCAGCAGCCTCAGCGTGGGGCCCCAGCATTTT. Protein product: CASSLSVGPQHF. The chain carries TRBV7-8 and TRBJ1-5; D is unresolved. The CDR3 consists of 12 residues. The V gene lost 5 bases and the J gene lost 9 bases, with 11 bases spanning the gap. The germline V gene has CDR1 SGHVS and CDR2 FQNEAQ. Based on the CDR3 plus reference TRBV7-8 and TRBJ1-5, the full variable domain is GAGVSQSPRYKVAKRGQDVALRCDPISGHVSLFWYQQALGQGPEFLTYFQNEAQLDKSGLPSDRFFAERPEGSVSTLKIQRTQQEDSAVYLCASSLSVGPQHFGDGTRLSIL.

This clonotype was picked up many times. The CDR3 region is CASSYTRTGGGYGYTF. The CDR3 DNA is TGTGCCAGCAGTTACACCCGGACAGGGGGTGGCTATGGCTACACCTTC. The rearrangement links TRBV6-6 to TRBJ1-2, with 10 bases fitting TRBD1. CDR3 length: 16 residues. CDR1 and CDR2 from the germline V gene are MNHNY and SVGAGI (reference sequence). Losses at the gene ends were 2 bases for V and 4 bases for J; bases not matched to a gene: 7.

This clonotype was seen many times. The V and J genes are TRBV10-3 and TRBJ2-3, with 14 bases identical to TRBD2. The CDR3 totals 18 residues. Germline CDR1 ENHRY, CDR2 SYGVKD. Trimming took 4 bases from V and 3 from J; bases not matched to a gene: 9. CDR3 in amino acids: CAISGGTSGRSVTDTQYF. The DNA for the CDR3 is TGTGCCATCAGTGGCGGGACTAGCGGGAGATCTGTTACAGATACGCAGTATTTT.

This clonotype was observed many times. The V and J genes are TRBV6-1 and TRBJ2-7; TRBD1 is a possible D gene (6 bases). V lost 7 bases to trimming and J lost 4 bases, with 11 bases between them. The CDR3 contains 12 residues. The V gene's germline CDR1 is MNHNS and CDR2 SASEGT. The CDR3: CASMDSDYEQYF. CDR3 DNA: TGTGCCAGCATGGACAGTGATTACGAGCAGTACTTC.

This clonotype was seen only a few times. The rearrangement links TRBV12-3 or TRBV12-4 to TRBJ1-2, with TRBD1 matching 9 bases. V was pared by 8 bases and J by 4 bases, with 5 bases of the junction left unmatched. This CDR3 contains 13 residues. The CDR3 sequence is CASGTGLFYGYTF. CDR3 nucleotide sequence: TGTGCCAGCGGGACAGGGTTATTCTATGGCTACACCTTC.

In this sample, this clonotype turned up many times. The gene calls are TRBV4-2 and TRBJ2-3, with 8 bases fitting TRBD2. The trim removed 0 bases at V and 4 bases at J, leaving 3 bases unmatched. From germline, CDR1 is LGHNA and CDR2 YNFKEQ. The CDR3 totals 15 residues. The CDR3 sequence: CASSQDRLAPDTQYF. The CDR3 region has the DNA TGTGCCAGCAGCCAAGACCGACTAGCGCCAGATACGCAGTATTTT.

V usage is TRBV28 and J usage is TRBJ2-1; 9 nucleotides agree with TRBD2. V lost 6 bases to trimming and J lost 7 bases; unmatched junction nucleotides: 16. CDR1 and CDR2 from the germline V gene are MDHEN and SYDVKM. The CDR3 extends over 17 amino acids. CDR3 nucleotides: TGTGCCAGCAGCTCCCCCTTAGTAGCGGGAGCTGATAATGAGCAGTTCTTC. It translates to CASSSPLVAGADNEQFF. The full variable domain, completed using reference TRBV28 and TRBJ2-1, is DVKVTQSSRYLVKRTGEKVFLECVQDMDHENMFWYRQDPGLGLRLIYFSYDVKMKEKGDIPEGYSVSREKKERFSLILESASTNQTSMYLCASSSPLVAGADNEQFFGPGTRLTVL.

CDR3 bases: TGTGCCAGCAGCTTTGATAGAGATCAGCCCCAGCATTTT. It translates to CASSFDRDQPQHF. J is TRBJ1-5 and V is TRBV11-2; D remains unclear. The germline V gene encodes CDR1 SGHAT and CDR2 FQNNGV. Trimming took 3 bases from V and 5 from J, leaving 8 bases between them. The length of the CDR3 is 13 residues. Drawing the rest from reference TRBV11-2 and TRBJ1-5, the complete variable domain is EAGVAQSPRYKIIEKRQSVAFWCNPISGHATLYWYQQILGQGPKLLIQFQNNGVVDDSQLPKDRFSAERLKGVDSTLKIQPAKLEDSAVYLCASSFDRDQPQHFGDGTRLSIL.

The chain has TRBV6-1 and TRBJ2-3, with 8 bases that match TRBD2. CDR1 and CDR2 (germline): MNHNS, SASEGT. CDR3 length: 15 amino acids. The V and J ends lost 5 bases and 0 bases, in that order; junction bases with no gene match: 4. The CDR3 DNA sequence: TGTGCCAGCAGTAGACTAGCGCCTAGCACAGATACGCAGTATTTT. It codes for CASSRLAPSTDTQYF.

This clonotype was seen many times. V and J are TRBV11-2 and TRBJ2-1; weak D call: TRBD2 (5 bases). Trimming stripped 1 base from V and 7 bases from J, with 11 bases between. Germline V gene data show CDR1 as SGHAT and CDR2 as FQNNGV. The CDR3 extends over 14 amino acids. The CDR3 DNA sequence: TGTGCCAGCAGCTTAGGAGTGGGAGCGAATGAGCAGTTCTTC. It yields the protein CASSLGVGANEQFF.

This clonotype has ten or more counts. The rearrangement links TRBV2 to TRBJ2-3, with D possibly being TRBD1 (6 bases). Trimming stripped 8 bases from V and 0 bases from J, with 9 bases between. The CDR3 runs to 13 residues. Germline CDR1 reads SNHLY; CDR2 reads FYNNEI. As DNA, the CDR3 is TGTGCCAGCGGAGGACAGAGCACAGATACGCAGTATTTT. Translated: CASGGQSTDTQYF. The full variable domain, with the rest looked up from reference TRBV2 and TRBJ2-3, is EPEVTQTPSHQVTQMGQEVILRCVPISNHLYFYWYRQILGQKVEFLVSFYNNEISEKSEIFDDQFSVERPDGSNFTLKIRSTKLEDSAMYFCASGGQSTDTQYFGPGTRLTVL.

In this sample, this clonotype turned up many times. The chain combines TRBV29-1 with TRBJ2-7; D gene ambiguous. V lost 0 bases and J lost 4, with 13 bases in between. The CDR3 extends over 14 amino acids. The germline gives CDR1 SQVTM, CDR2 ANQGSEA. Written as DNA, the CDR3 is TGCAGCGTTGAAGATCGTGCAGCCGCTTACGAGCAGTACTTC. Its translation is CSVEDRAAAYEQYF.

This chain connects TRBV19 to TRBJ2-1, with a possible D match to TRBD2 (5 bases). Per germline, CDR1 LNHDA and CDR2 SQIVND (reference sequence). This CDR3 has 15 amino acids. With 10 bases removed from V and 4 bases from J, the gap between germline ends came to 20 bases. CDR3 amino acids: CATSDYATMYNEQFF. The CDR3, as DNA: TGTGCCACATCCGACTACGCGACTATGTACAATGAGCAGTTCTTC.

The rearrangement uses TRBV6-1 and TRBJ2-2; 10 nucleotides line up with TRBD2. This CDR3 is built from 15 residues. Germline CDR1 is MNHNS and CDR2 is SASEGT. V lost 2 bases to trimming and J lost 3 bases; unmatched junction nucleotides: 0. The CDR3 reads CASSESGGDTGELFF. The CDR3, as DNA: TGTGCCAGCAGTGAAAGCGGGGGGGACACCGGGGAGCTGTTTTTT.

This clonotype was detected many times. The CDR3 loop is CASSTNSDTQYF. The CDR3 DNA reads as TGCGCCAGCAGCACAAACTCAGATACGCAGTATTTT. The genes are TRBV5-1 and TRBJ2-3, with D unclear. Germline CDR1 SGHRS, CDR2 YFSETQ. Trimming removed 4 bases at V and 4 bases at J, with 7 bases between. The CDR3 loop spans 12 amino acids.

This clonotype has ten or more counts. Here the CDR3 reads CASSYPAGQETQYF. Written as DNA, the CDR3 is TGTGCCAGCAGTTACCCGGCAGGGCAAGAGACCCAGTACTTC. The V call is TRBV6-2 or TRBV6-3, the J call TRBJ2-5; weak D call: TRBD1 (5 bases). The CDR3 is 14 amino acids. Trimming left V 2 bases short and J 2 bases short, with 9 bases between. Germline V gene sequence: CDR1 MNHEY, CDR2 SVGEGT.

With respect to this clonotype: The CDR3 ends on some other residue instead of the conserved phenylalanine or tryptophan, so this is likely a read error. The CDR3 here is CSVDRGSYNEQFL. The CDR3 nucleotides read TGCAGCGTTGACCGGGGGTCCTACAATGAGCAGTTCCTC. The chain employs TRBV29-1 and TRBJ2-1; maybe TRBD2 (6 bases). The CDR3 runs 13 residues. Trimming took off 3 bases at V and 1 base at J, with 7 bases between the two ends. CDR1 and CDR2 from the germline V gene are SQVTM and ANQGSEA.

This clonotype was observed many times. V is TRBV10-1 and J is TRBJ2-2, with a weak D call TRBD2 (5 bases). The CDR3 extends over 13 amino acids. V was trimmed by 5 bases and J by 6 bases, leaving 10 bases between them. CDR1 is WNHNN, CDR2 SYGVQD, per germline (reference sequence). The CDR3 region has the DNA TGCGCCAGCAGTCGGACGGAGGCCGGGGAGCTGTTTTTT. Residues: CASSRTEAGELFF.

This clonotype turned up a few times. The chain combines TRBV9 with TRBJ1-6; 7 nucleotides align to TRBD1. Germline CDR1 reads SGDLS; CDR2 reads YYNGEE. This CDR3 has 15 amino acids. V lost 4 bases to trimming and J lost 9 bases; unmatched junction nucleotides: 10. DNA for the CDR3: TGTGCCAGCAGCTCACAGGGGCGGCGAGGTTCACCCCTCCACTTT. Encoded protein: CASSSQGRRGSPLHF.

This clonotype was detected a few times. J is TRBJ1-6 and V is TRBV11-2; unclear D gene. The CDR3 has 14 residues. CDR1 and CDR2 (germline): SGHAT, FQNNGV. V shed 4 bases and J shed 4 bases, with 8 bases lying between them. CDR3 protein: CASSSVGYNSPLHF. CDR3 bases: TGTGCCAGCAGCTCAGTGGGTTATAATTCACCCCTCCACTTT.

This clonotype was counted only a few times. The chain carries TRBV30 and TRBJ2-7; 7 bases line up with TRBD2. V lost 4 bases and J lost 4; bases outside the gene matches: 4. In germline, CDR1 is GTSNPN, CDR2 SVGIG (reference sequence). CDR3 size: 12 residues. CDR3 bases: TGTGCCTGGACTAGCGGAGTTTACGAGCAGTACTTC. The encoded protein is CAWTSGVYEQYF.